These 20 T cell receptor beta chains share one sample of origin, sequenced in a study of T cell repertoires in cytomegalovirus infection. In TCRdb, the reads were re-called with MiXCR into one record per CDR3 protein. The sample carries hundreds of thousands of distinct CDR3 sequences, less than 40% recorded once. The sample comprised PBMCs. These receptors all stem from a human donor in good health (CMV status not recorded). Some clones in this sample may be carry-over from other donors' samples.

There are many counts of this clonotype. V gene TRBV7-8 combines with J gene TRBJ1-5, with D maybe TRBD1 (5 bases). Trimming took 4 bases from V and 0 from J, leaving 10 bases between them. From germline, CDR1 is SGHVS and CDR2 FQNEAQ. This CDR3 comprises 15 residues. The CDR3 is CASSWGPLSNQPQHF. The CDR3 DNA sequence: TGTGCCAGCAGCTGGGGACCCCTTAGCAATCAGCCCCAGCATTTT.

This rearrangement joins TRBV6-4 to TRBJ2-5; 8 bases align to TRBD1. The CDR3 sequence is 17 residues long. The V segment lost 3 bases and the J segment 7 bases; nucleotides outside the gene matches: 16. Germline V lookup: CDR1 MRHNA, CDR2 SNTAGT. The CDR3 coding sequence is TGTGCCAGCAGTGAGCCGAAAGAAGGGCAGGGGGCCGTGACCCAGTACTTC. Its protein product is CASSEPKEGQGAVTQYF.

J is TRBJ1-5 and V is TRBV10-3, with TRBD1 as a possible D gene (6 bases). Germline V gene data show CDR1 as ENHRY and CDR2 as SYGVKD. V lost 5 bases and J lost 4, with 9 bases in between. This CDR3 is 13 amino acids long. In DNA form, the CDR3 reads TGTGCCATCAGTACGGACAGAAATCAGCCCCAGCATTTT. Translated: CAISTDRNQPQHF.

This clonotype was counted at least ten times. CDR3 sequence (DNA): TGCGCCAGCAGCCACCTCCAGGGGGCGACGAATTCACCCCTCCACTTT. This translates into CASSHLQGATNSPLHF. The chain uses TRBV4-1 and TRBJ1-6; 8 nucleotides align to TRBD1. The CDR3 runs 16 residues. Germline V lookup: CDR1 MGHRA, CDR2 YSYEKL. J lost 7 bases, V lost 3 bases, and 8 bases had no gene match.

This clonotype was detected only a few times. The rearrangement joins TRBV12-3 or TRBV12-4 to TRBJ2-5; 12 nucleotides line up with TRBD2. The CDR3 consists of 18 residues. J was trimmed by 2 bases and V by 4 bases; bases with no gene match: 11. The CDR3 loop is CASSWGLTSGRSQETQYF. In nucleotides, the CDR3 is TGTGCCAGCAGTTGGGGCCTTACTAGCGGGAGGAGTCAAGAGACCCAGTACTTC.

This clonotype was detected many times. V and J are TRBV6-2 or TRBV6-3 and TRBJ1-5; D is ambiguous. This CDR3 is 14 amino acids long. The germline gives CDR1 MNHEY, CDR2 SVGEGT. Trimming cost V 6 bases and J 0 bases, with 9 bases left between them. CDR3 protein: CASSRSNSNQPQHF. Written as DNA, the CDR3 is TGTGCCAGCAGCCGGTCCAATAGCAATCAGCCCCAGCATTTT.

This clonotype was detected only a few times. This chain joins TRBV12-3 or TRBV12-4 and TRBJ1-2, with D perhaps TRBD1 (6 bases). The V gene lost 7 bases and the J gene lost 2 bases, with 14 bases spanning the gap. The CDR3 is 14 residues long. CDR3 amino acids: CASTWGGTNYGYTF. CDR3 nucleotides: TGTGCCAGCACCTGGGGGGGCACGAACTATGGCTACACCTTC.

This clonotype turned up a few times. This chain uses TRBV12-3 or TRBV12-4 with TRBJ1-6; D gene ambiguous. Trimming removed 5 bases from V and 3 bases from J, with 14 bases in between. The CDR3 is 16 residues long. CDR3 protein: CASSPPGLNYNSPLHF. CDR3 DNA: TGTGCCAGCAGTCCTCCGGGGTTGAACTATAATTCACCCCTCCACTTT.

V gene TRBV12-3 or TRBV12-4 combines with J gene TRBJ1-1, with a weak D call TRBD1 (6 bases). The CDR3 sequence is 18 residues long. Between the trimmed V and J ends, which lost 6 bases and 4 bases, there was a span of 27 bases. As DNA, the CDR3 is TGTGCCAGCAGCCACTTAGGGGGTATACGATACGGGGGCACTGAAGCTTTCTTT. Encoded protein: CASSHLGGIRYGGTEAFF.

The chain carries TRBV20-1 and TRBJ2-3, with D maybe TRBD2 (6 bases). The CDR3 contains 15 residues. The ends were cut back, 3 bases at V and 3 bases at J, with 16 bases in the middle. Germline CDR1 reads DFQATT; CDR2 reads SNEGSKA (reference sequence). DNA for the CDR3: TGCAGTGCTAGGCACCGATTGGGGACTACAGATACGCAGTATTTT. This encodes CSARHRLGTTDTQYF.

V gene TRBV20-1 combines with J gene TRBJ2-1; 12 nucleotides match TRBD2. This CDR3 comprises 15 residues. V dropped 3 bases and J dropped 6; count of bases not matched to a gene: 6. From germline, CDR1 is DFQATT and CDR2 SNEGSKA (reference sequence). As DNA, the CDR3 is TGCAGTGCTAGTGCGACTAGCGGGGGTATCAATGAGCAGTTCTTC. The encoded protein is CSASATSGGINEQFF.

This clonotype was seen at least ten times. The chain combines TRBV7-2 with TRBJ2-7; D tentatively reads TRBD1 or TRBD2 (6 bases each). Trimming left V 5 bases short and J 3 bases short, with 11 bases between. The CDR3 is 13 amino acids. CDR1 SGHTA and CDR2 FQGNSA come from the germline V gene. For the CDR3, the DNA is TGTGCCAGCAGCATAGAGGGGGGCTACGAGCAGTACTTC. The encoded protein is CASSIEGGYEQYF.

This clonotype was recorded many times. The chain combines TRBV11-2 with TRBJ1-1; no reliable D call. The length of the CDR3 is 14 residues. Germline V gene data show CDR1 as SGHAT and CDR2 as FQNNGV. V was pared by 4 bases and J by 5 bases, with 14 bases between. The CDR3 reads CASSSSDKATEAFF. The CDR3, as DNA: TGTGCCAGCAGCTCCTCCGACAAAGCAACTGAAGCTTTCTTT.

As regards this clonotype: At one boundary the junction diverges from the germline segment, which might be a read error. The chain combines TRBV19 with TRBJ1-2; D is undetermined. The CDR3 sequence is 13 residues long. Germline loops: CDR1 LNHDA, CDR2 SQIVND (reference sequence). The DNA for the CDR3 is TGTGCCAGCCAAGAGGGCCTACTAACTGGCTACAGCTTC. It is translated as CASQEGLLTGYSF.

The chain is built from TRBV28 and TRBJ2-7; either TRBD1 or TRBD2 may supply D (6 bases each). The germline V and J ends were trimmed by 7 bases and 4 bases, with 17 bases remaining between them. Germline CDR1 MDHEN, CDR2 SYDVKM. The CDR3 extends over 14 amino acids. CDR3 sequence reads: CASKTEGDPYEQYF. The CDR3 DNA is TGTGCCAGCAAGACGGAGGGGGACCCATACGAGCAGTACTTC.

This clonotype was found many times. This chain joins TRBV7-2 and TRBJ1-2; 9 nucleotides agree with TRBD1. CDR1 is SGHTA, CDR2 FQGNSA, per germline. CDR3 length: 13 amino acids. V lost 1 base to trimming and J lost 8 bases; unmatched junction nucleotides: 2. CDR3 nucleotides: TGTGCCAGCAGCTTAGTACAGGGGGCCGGCTACACCTTC. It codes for CASSLVQGAGYTF.

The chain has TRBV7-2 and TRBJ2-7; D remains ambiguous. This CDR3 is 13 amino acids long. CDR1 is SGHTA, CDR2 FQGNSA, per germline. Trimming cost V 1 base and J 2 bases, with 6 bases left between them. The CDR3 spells CASSLVHTYEQYF. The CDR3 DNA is TGTGCCAGCAGCTTAGTTCACACCTACGAGCAGTACTTC.

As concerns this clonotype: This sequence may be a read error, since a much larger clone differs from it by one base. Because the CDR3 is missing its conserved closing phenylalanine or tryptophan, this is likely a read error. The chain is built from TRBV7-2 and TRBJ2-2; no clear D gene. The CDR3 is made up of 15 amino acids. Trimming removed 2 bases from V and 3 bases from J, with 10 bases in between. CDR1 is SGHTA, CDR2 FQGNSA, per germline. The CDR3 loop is CASSLYRPDTGELFL. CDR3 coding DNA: TGTGCCAGCAGCTTATATCGACCCGACACCGGGGAGCTGTTTTTG.

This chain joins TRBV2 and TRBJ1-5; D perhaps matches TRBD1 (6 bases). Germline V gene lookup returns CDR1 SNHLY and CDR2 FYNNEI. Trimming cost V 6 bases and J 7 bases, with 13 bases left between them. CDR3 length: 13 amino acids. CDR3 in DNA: TGTGCCAGCAGGAAAAGCAGGGGCCAGCCCCAGCATTTT. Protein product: CASRKSRGQPQHF. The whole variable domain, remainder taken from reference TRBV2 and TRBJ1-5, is EPEVTQTPSHQVTQMGQEVILRCVPISNHLYFYWYRQILGQKVEFLVSFYNNEISEKSEIFDDQFSVERPDGSNFTLKIRSTKLEDSAMYFCASRKSRGQPQHFGDGTRLSIL.

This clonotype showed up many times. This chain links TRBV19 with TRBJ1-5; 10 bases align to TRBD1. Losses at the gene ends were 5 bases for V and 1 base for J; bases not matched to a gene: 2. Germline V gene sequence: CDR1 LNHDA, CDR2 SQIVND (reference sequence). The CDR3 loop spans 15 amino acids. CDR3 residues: CASSAGQGSNQPQHF. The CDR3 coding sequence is TGTGCCAGTAGTGCGGGACAGGGGAGCAATCAGCCCCAGCATTTT.